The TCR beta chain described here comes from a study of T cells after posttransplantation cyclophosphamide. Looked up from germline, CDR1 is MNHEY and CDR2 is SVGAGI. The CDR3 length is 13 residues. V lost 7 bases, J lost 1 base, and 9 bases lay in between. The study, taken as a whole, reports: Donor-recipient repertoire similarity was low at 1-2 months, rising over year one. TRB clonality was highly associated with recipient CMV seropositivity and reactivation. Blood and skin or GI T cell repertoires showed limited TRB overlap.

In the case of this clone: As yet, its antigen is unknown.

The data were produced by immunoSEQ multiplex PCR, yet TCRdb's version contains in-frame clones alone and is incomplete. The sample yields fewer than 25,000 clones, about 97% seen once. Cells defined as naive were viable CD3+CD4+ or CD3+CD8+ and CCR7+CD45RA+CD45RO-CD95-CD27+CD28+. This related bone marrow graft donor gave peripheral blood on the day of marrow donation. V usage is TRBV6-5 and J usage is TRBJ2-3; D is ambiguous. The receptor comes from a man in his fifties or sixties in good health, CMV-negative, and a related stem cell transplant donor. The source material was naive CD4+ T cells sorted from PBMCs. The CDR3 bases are TGTGCCAGCATCGGAGACGGCACAGATACGCAGTATTTT. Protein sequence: CASIGDGTDTQYF.